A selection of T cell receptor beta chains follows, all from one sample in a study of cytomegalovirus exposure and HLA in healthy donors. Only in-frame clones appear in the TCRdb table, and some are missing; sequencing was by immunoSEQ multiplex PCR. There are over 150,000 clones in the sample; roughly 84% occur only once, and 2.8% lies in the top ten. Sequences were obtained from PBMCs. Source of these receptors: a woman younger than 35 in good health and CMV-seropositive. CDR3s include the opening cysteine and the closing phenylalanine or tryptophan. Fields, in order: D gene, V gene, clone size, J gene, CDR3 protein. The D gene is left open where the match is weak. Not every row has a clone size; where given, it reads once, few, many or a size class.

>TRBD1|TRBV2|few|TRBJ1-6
CASSSTGVGNSPLHF
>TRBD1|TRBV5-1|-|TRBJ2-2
CASSLGQGVRTGELFF
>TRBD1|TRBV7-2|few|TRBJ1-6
CASSARQGSPLHF
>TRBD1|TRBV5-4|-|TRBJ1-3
CASTNLDRGTGNTIYF
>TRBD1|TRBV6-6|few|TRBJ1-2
CASRDRAYGYTF
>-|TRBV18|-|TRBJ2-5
CASSTGIPGQETQYF
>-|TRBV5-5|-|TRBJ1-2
CASSPDGSYGYTF
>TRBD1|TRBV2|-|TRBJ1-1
CASESGQGFTEAFF
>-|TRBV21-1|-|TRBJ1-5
CASSKAPAQKRSNQPQHF
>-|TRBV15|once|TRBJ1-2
CATSRGGTGMKALDGYTF
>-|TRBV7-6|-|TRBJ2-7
CASSLAGNYEQYF
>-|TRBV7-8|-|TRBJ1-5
CASSGTGTYNQPQHF
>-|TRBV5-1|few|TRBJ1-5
CASSSSTEGQPQHF
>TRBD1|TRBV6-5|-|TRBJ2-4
CASSTPRGQNIQYF
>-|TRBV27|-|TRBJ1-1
CASRNGPRGNTEAFF
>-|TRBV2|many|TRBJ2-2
CASSGSITGELFF
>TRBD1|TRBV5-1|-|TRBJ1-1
CASSSGGDVGAFF
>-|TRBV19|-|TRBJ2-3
CASSPGGSTDTQYF
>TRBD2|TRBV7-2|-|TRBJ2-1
CASSFRLAGGVTNEQFF
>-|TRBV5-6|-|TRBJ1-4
CASTRFLGENEKLFF
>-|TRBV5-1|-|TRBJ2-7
CASSLEGWTTYEQYF
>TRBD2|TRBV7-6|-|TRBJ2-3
CASSQTSGGADTQYF
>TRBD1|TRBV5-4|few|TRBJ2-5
CASSSPGTEETQYF
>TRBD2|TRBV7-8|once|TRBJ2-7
CASSFGRGGIEQYF
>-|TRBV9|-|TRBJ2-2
CASSATGGVIDAGELFF
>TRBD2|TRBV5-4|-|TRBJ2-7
CASRKAGGPLEQYF
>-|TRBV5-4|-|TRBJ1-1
CASSLKGEAFF
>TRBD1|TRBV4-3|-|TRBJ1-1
CASSQYQGAGNTEAFF
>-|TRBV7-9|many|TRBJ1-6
CASSFSGNRQNHNSPLHF
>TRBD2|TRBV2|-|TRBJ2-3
CASGFSGSTDTQYF
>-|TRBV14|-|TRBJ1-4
CASSHRTGSYEKLFF
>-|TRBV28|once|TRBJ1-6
CASSLSRDNSPLHF
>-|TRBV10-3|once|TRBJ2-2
CAISESVTNNTGELFF
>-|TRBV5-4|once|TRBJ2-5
CASSSTEQETQYF
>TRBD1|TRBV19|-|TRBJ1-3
CATESDRVSDTIYF
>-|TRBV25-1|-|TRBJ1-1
CASSQTGMNTEAFF
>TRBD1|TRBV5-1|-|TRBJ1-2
CASSPGTGPRYTF
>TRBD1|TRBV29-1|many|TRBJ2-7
CSVLTGPYEQYF
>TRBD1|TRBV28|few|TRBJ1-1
CASTEPRDRDTEAFF
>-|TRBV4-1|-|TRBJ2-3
CASSQHSDTQYF
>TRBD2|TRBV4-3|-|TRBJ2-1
CASSQDRGDNEQFF
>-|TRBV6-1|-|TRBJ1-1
CASSEDYMTEAFF
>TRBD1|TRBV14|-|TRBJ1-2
CASSQTRTGVGYTF
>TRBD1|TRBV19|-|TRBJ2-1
CASSLPGQGYNEQFF
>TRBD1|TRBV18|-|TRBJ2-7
CASSPGDSHSYEQYF
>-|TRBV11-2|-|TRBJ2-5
CASRRGRGGLQETQYF
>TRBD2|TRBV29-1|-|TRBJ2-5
CSVSGLAGGLGGETQYF
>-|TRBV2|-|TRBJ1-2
CASTDSLYGYTF
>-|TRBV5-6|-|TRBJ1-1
CASKARVDTEAFF
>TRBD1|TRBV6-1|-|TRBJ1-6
CASSGTGTDYSPLHF
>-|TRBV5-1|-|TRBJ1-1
CASSVGSPNTEAFF
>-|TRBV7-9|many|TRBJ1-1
CASSLAIRGAEAFF
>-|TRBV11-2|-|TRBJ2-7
CASSSTRGVGSYEQYF
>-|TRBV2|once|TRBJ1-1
CASSDWTENTEAFF
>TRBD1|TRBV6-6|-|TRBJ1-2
CASSYEGTGNYGYTF